This T cell receptor (beta chain) was recovered during a study of T-cell reconstitution after alpha-beta-depleted transplantation in children. Study-wide results and limits: After one year, T-cell counts and TCRbeta diversity mostly came from new T cells. Expanded clones from the graft, numbering several hundred, reportedly supplied alpha-beta T cells about two months after transplant. It was surviving recipient T cells and thymic progenitors that gave some patients high TCRbeta diversity at day 60.

Unique molecular identifiers were used in preparing the TCRbeta library. One entry per CDR3 protein, called by TCRdb with MiXCR from the PCR reads. The sample consists of fewer than 550,000 distinct CDR3 sequences, 10% to 13% of them appearing once. This clonotype was recorded a few times. What it recognizes is unknown. Germline CDR1 is LGHNA and CDR2 is YSLEER. The CDR3 totals 16 residues. V shed 0 bases and J 12 bases; nucleotides not matched to a gene: 10. The material was PBMCs, obtained before TCRalphabeta/CD19-depleted stem cell transplant. The sequence was obtained from a child aged 2 to 10 with inherited bone marrow failure, due to receive a stem cell transplant. The chain employs TRBV4-3 and TRBJ2-7; 14 bases agree with TRBD2. This CDR3 is CASSQEVGTSGSGLYF. DNA of the CDR3: TGCGCCAGCAGCCAAGAAGTCGGGACTAGCGGGAGCGGGCTGTACTTC.